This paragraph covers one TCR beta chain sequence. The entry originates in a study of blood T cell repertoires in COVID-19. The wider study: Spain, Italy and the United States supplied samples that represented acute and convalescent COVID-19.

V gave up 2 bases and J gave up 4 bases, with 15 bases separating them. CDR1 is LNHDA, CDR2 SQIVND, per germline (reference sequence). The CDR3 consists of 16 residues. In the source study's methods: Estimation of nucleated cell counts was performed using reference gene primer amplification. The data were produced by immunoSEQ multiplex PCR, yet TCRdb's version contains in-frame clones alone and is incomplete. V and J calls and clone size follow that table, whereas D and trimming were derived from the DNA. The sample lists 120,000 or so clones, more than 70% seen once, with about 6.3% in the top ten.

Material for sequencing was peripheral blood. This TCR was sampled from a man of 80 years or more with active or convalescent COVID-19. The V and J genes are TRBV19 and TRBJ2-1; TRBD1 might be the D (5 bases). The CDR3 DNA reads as TGTGCCAGTAGTATACAGGGCGCCCTTTTATACAATGAGCAGTTCTTC. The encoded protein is CASSIQGALLYNEQFF.